Each of the 21 T cell receptor beta chains below was sequenced from the same sample in a study of blood T cell repertoires in COVID-19. Repertoires were generated with immunoSEQ multiplex PCR, while TCRdb's copy carries only in-frame clones and drops some. The sample holds 85,000 to 90,000 clones, under 85% seen once. Sequencing input: peripheral blood. These TCRs come from an older man with acute or convalescent COVID-19.

This sequence joins TRBV6-4 and TRBJ2-2; D possibly corresponds to TRBD2 (7 bases). CDR1 MRHNA and CDR2 SNTAGT come from the germline V gene. The CDR3 has 14 amino acids. Trimming left V 4 bases short and J 6 bases short, with 12 bases between. CDR3 coding DNA: TGTGCCAGCAGTGCCCAGGGGAGGGCCGGGGAGCTGTTTTTT. Translation: CASSAQGRAGELFF.

The chain couples TRBV4-1 to TRBJ2-1; D may be TRBD1 (6 bases). Germline CDR1 is MGHRA and CDR2 is YSYEKL. V was cut by 1 base and J by 6 bases, with 19 bases left in between. The CDR3 spans 17 residues. The CDR3 reads CASSQAPGHLNPNEQFF. CDR3 DNA sequence: TGCGCCAGCAGCCAAGCCCCGGGACACTTGAACCCCAATGAGCAGTTCTTC.

The genes are TRBV5-1 and TRBJ2-2; possible D gene TRBD1, 6 bases. The CDR3 contains 18 residues. Germline lookup yields CDR1 SGHRS and CDR2 YFSETQ. V lost 5 bases and J 0 bases, leaving 20 bases between the germline ends. CDR3 nucleotide sequence: TGCGCCAGCAGGATGAGCTCCTCAGGGGACGCGAACACCGGGGAGCTGTTTTTT. This gives the protein CASRMSSSGDANTGELFF.

The V call is TRBV18, the J call TRBJ1-1, with D perhaps TRBD1 (5 bases). In germline, CDR1 is KGHSH, CDR2 LQKENI. The CDR3 is made up of 13 amino acids. Trimming took off 0 bases at V and 3 bases at J, with 5 bases between the two ends. The CDR3 loop reads CASSPPGDTEAFF. CDR3 coding DNA: TGTGCCAGCTCACCACCAGGGGACACTGAAGCTTTCTTT. The whole variable domain, filled in from reference TRBV18 and TRBJ1-1, reads NAGVMQNPRHLVRRRGQEARLRCSPMKGHSHVYWYRQLPEEGLKFMVYLQKENIIDESGMPKERFSAEFPKEGPSILRIQQVVRGDSAAYFCASSPPGDTEAFFGQGTRLTVV.

The count of this clone is one. The chain carries TRBV10-2 and TRBJ2-5; the D gene is possibly TRBD2 (6 bases). The ends were cut back, 4 bases at V and 5 bases at J, with 14 bases in the middle. Germline V gives CDR1 WSHSY, CDR2 SAAADI. There are 14 residues in the CDR3. Here the CDR3 reads CASSVARAGETQYF. The CDR3 nucleotides are TGCGCCAGCAGTGTGGCCCGGGCGGGGGAGACCCAGTACTTC.

This clone has more than one count but fewer than ten. J is TRBJ2-5 and V is TRBV4-1; 9 bases match TRBD2. V dropped 3 bases and J dropped 0; count of bases not matched to a gene: 8. The CDR3 spans 17 residues. Germline V gene lookup returns CDR1 MGHRA and CDR2 YSYEKL. In DNA, the CDR3 is TGCGCCAGCAGCCAGTTCCCTAGCGGGGACCACCAAGAGACCCAGTACTTC. Amino acids: CASSQFPSGDHQETQYF.

CDR3 nucleotide sequence: TGCGCCAGCAGCTTGGACGGGTTCTATGGCTACACCTTC. It is translated as CASSLDGFYGYTF. V gene TRBV5-1 combines with J gene TRBJ1-2; D not resolved. The germline CDR1 and CDR2 sequences are SGHRS and YFSETQ. The ends were cut back, 0 bases at V and 4 bases at J, with 7 bases in the middle. The CDR3 extends over 13 amino acids.

The chain uses TRBV7-9 and TRBJ2-5; 10 nucleotides line up with TRBD2. The V and J ends lost 1 base and 9 bases, in that order; junction bases with no gene match: 8. This CDR3 is built from 15 residues. Germline CDR1 SEHNR, CDR2 FQNEAQ (reference sequence). The CDR3: CASSLVGLAAMAQYF. The CDR3 DNA reads TGTGCCAGCAGCTTAGTCGGACTAGCGGCCATGGCCCAGTACTTC.

The chain has TRBV3-1 (or the pseudogene TRBV3-2) and TRBJ1-4; TRBD1 might be the D (5 bases). V was trimmed by 6 bases and J by 8 bases, leaving 19 bases between them. The CDR3 loop spans 15 amino acids. The V gene's germline CDR1 is LGHDT and CDR2 YNNKEL (reference sequence). In nucleotides, the CDR3 is TGTGCCAGCAGTAATGCCGGGGCGGGGGAGGAAAAACTGTTTTTT. Protein: CASSNAGAGEEKLFF.

The J gene is TRBJ1-1, the V gene TRBV5-6, with D tentatively TRBD1 (5 bases). CDR1 and CDR2 from the germline V gene are SGHDT and YYEEEE. V was trimmed by 5 bases and J by 4 bases, leaving 12 bases between them. This CDR3 spans 13 amino acids. In nucleotides, the CDR3 is TGTGCCAGCAGGCTAGGCGGGGCCACTGAAGCTTTCTTT. Translation: CASRLGGATEAFF.

This clone was seen only once. The rearrangement uses TRBV11-2 and TRBJ2-1; TRBD1 matches 9 bases. With V trimmed by 6 bases and J by 1 base, 4 bases remained unmatched. Germline loops: CDR1 SGHAT, CDR2 FQNNGV. This CDR3 is 15 amino acids long. The CDR3 nucleotides read TGTGCCAGCAGTACTGACAGGGGGTCCTACAATGAGCAGTTCTTC. It specifies CASSTDRGSYNEQFF.

V and J are TRBV6-6 and TRBJ1-1, with a possible D match to TRBD1 (5 bases). The ends were cut back, 4 bases at V and 1 base at J, with 7 bases in the middle. CDR3 size: 13 residues. Germline CDR1 MNHNY, CDR2 SVGAGI (reference sequence). CDR3 sequence: CASSSTGNTEAFF. CDR3 in DNA: TGTGCCAGCAGTTCAACAGGGAACACTGAAGCTTTCTTT.

The rearrangement uses TRBV2 and TRBJ2-5; 9 bases line up with TRBD1. CDR1 SNHLY and CDR2 FYNNEI come from the germline V gene. The CDR3 loop spans 13 amino acids. Trimming removed 5 bases from V and 6 bases from J; junction bases left unmatched: 4. CDR3 residues: CASSKDRGQTQYF. The DNA for the CDR3 is TGTGCCAGCAGTAAGGACAGGGGTCAGACCCAGTACTTC.

This sequence joins TRBV6-5 and TRBJ1-4, with 9 bases lining up with TRBD1. With 0 bases clipped from V and 5 bases from J, the junction kept 1 base outside the gene matches. CDR3 size: 15 residues. Germline V CDR1 and CDR2: MNHEY, SVGAGI. Here the CDR3 DNA reads TGTGCCAGCAGTTACTCGACAGGGGGAAATGAAAAACTGTTTTTT. Its translation: CASSYSTGGNEKLFF.

This sequence joins TRBV23-1 and TRBJ2-2, with 8 bases fitting TRBD1. TRBV23-1 is placed among ORFs of uncertain function. V was clipped by 1 base and J by 0 bases; unmatched bases: 7. The CDR3 sequence is 18 residues long. CDR3 amino acids: CASSQFSDRGSNTGELFF. The CDR3 DNA reads as TGCGCCAGCAGTCAATTTAGTGACAGGGGTTCGAACACCGGGGAGCTGTTTTTT.

The V call is TRBV6-2 or TRBV6-3, the J call TRBJ1-2; a possible D gene is TRBD1 (6 bases). V lost 6 bases and J 7 bases, leaving 15 bases between the germline ends. The CDR3 extends over 13 amino acids. Looked up from germline, CDR1 is MNHEY and CDR2 is SVGEGT. The CDR3 here is CASSPRGGSGYTF. CDR3 nucleotides: TGTGCCAGCAGCCCGAGAGGGGGAAGTGGCTACACCTTC.

The V call is TRBV2, the J call TRBJ2-1; TRBD1 aligns across 7 bases. The V and J ends lost 8 bases and 4 bases, in that order; junction bases with no gene match: 2. Per the germline V gene, CDR1 is SNHLY and CDR2 is FYNNEI. The length of the CDR3 is 12 residues. The CDR3 bases are TGTGCCAGCGGACAGGTGTACAATGAGCAGTTCTTC. Amino acids: CASGQVYNEQFF.

This sequence joins TRBV5-4 and TRBJ1-2; 9 bases fit TRBD1. Trimming at V came to 4 bases and at J to 6 bases, leaving 7 bases not matched to a gene. This CDR3 spans 14 amino acids. Germline V CDR1 and CDR2: SGHNT, YYREEE (reference sequence). CDR3 residues: CASSVPGQGHGYTF. The CDR3 nucleotides read TGTGCCAGCAGCGTGCCGGGACAGGGCCATGGCTACACCTTC.

Concerning this clone: The identical CDR3 is also encoded by other nucleotide sequences in the sample. The V gene is TRBV7-8, the J gene TRBJ1-1, with a possible D match to TRBD1 (6 bases). Trimming took 5 bases from V and 1 from J, leaving 8 bases between them. Looked up from germline, CDR1 is SGHVS and CDR2 is FQNEAQ. This CDR3 has 13 amino acids. The CDR3 loop is CASSLDRNTEAFF. The CDR3 DNA sequence: TGTGCCAGCAGCCTGGACAGGAACACTGAAGCTTTCTTT.

This chain links TRBV4-1 with TRBJ1-5, with D maybe TRBD1 (6 bases). CDR3 size: 14 residues. CDR1 MGHRA and CDR2 YSYEKL come from the germline V gene. Trimming removed 1 base at V and 3 bases at J, with 7 bases between. CDR3 sequence (DNA): TGCGCCAGCAGCCAAGGGGGGCCCAATCAGCCCCAGCATTTT. Its protein product is CASSQGGPNQPQHF.

V and J are TRBV25-1 and TRBJ2-1, with D tentatively TRBD1 (5 bases). The CDR3 length is 12 residues. The germline V gene has CDR1 MGHDK and CDR2 SYGVNS. V was shortened by 5 bases and J by 8 bases, with 10 bases between the two germline ends. The CDR3 loop reads CASSSGAHEQFF. The DNA of the CDR3 is TGTGCCAGCAGTTCTGGGGCCCATGAGCAGTTCTTC.